A selection of T cell receptor beta chains follows, all from one sample in a study of vaccination effects on CD4 cells after COVID-19. Using immunoSEQ multiplex PCR, the repertoire was profiled, and TCRdb retains in-frame clones only, with some absent. This sample has around 27,000 clones, with 65% found just once. For these receptors, no antigen is known. The sequenced sample was CD4+ T cells from PBMCs cultured without peptide, obtained before COVID-19 vaccination. The receptors shown here come from a human donor who received a COVID-19 vaccine. The CDR3 runs from the conserved cysteine through the conserved F or W. The D gene is left open where the match is weak. Clone size is not always given. Where it is, it says once, few, many or a class for expanded clones.

-,TRBJ1-6,few,TRBV30,CAWSGGRFSYNSPLHF,TGTGCCTGGAGTGGGGGGCGGTTCTCCTATAATTCACCCCTCCACTTT
-,TRBJ2-1,-,TRBV20-1,CSAVFDEQFF,TGCAGTGCTGTCTTCGATGAGCAGTTCTTC
TRBD2,TRBJ2-5,-,TRBV29-1,CSVGGRGVETQYF,TGCAGCGTTGGCGGACGGGGGGTGGAGACCCAGTACTTC
TRBD1,TRBJ2-2,-,TRBV6-5,CASRRQGASGELFF,TGTGCCAGCAGGAGACAGGGGGCTTCCGGGGAGCTGTTTTTT
-,TRBJ1-2,-,TRBV5-1,CASSLSGTDAYGYTF,TGCGCCAGCAGCTTGAGCGGGACCGACGCGTATGGCTACACCTTC
-,TRBJ2-1,-,TRBV7-2,CASSLIGESWQFF,TGTGCCAGCAGCTTAATCGGAGAGTCCTGGCAGTTCTTC
-,TRBJ2-3,-,TRBV9,CASSVAGDTQYF,TGTGCCAGCAGCGTAGCTGGGGATACGCAGTATTTT
TRBD1,TRBJ1-2,-,TRBV19,CASLRGTGSGYTF,TGTGCCAGCCTCCGCGGGACAGGGTCCGGCTACACCTTC
-,TRBJ1-2,-,TRBV2,CASRGYGYGYTF,TGTGCCAGCAGGGGGTATGGCTATGGCTACACCTTC
TRBD1,TRBJ1-1,-,TRBV12-3/TRBV12-4,CASSRDRFTEAFF,TGTGCCAGCAGTCGGGACAGATTCACTGAAGCTTTCTTT
-,TRBJ2-5,-,TRBV2,CASSEGAEGTQYF,TGTGCCAGCAGTGAGGGGGCTGAGGGGACCCAGTACTTC